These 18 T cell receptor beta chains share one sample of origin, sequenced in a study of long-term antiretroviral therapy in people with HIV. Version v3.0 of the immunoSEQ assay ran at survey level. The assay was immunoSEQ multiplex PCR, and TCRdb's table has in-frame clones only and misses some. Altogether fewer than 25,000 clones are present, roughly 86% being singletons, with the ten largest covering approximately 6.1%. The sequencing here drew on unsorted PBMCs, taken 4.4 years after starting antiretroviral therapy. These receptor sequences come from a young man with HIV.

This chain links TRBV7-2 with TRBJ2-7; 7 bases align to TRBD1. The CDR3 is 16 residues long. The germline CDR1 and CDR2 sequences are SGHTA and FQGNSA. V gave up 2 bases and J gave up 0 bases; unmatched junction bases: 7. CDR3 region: CASSLYIQGSSYEQYF. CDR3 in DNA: TGTGCCAGCAGCTTATACATACAGGGGAGCTCCTACGAGCAGTACTTC.

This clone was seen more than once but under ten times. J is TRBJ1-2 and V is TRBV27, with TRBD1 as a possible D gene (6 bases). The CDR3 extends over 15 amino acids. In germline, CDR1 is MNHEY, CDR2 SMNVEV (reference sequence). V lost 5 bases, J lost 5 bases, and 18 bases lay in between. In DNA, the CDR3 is TGTGCCAGCAGTCCCTCGGGACATTCAGGTTATGGCTACACCTTC. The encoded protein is CASSPSGHSGYGYTF.

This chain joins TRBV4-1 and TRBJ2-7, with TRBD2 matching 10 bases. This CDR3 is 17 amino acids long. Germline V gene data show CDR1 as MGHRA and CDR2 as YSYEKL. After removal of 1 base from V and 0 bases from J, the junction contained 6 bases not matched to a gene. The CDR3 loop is CASSQAASGGASYEQYF. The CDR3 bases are TGCGCCAGCAGCCAAGCTGCTAGCGGGGGTGCCTCCTACGAGCAGTACTTC.

In DNA form, the CDR3 reads TGTGCCAGCAGCGCAGCCCCTAGCGGGAGCTACGAGCAGTACTTC. This gives the protein CASSAAPSGSYEQYF. J is TRBJ2-7 and V is TRBV9; 10 bases match TRBD2. V gave up 3 bases and J gave up 3 bases; unmatched junction bases: 6. CDR3 length: 15 amino acids. CDR1 and CDR2 from the germline V gene are SGDLS and YYNGEE.

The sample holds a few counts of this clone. The CDR3 loop reads CASSTRDRKNYSNQPQHF. The CDR3 nucleotides are TGCGCCAGCAGCACCCGGGACAGGAAAAACTATAGCAATCAGCCCCAGCATTTT. The rearrangement links TRBV5-1 to TRBJ1-5; TRBD1 matches 8 bases. CDR3 length: 18 residues. Germline values: CDR1 SGHRS, CDR2 YFSETQ. V lost 4 bases and J lost 0; bases outside the gene matches: 12.

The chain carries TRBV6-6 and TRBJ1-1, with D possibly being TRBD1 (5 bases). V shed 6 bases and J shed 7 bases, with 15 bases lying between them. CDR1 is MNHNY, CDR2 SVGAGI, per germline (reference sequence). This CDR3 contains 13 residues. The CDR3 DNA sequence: TGTGCCAGCAGGCCTGGACACGATCGTGAAGCTTTCTTT. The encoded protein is CASRPGHDREAFF.

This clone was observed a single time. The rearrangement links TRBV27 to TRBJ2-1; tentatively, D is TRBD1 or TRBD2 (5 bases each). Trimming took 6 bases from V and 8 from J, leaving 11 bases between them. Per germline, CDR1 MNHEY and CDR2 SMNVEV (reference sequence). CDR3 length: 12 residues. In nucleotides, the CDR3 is TGTGCCAGCAGCCCTGGGACCGATGAGCAGTTCTTC. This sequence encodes CASSPGTDEQFF.

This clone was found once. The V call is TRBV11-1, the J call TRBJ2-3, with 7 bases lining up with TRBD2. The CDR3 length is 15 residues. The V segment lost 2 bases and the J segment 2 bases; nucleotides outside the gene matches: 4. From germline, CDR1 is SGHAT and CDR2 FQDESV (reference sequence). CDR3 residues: CASSLWLADTDTQYF. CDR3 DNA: TGTGCCAGCAGCTTATGGCTAGCGGACACAGATACGCAGTATTTT.

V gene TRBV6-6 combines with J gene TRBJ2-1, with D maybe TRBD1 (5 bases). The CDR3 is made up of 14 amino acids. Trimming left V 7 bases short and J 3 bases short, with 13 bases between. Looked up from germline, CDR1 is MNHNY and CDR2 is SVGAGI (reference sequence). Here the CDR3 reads CASTSPGNYNEQFF. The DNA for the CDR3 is TGTGCCAGCACCTCTCCAGGGAACTACAATGAGCAGTTCTTC.

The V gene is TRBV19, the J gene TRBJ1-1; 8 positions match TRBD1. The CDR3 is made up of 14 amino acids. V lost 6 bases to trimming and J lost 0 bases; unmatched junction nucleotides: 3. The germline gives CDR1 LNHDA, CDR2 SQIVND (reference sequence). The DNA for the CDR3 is TGTGCCAGTAGGACAGGGGCATTGAACACTGAAGCTTTCTTT. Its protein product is CASRTGALNTEAFF.

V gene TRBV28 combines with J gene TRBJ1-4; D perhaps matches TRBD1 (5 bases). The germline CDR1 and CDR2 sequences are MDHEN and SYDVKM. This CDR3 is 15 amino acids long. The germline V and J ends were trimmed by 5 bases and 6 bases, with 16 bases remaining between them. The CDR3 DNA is TGTGCCAGCAGTACCATCGGGGGAGGGGATGAAAAACTGTTTTTT. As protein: CASSTIGGGDEKLFF.

The chain's CDR3 is CASSSGEGESNQPQHF. The CDR3 nucleotides read TGTGCCAGCAGCTCTGGGGAAGGAGAGAGCAATCAGCCCCAGCATTTT. The chain has TRBV2 and TRBJ1-5, with D unresolved. CDR1 and CDR2 from the germline V gene are SNHLY and FYNNEI. The CDR3 is 16 amino acids. V dropped 6 bases and J dropped 1 base, with 16 bases sitting between them.

The CDR3 region is CASSSSGHRNTEAFF. As DNA, the CDR3 is TGTGCCAGCAGCTCCTCTGGACACAGAAACACTGAAGCTTTCTTT. This chain joins TRBV7-9 and TRBJ1-1; TRBD1 might be the D (5 bases). Trimming stripped 4 bases from V and 2 bases from J, with 14 bases between. The germline V gene has CDR1 SEHNR and CDR2 FQNEAQ (reference sequence). The CDR3 runs 15 residues.

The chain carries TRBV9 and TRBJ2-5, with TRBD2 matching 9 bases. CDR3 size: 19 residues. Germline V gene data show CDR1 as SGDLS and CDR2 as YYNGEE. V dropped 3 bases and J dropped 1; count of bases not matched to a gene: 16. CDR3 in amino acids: CASSEHPGTSRGSQETQYF. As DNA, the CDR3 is TGTGCCAGCAGCGAACATCCCGGGACTAGCCGAGGATCCCAAGAGACCCAGTACTTC.

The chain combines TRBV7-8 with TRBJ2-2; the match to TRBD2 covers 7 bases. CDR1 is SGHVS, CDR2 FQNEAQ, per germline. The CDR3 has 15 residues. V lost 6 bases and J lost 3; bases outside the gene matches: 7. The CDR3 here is CASSVGTTYTGELFF. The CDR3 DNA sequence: TGTGCCAGCAGTGTTGGGACTACGTACACCGGGGAGCTGTTTTTT.

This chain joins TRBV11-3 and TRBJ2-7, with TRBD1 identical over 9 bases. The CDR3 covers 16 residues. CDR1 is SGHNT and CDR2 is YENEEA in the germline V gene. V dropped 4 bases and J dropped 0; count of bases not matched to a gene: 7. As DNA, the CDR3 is TGTGCCAGCAGCTCGCGTGACAGGGGGAGCTCCTACGAGCAGTACTTC. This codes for CASSSRDRGSSYEQYF.

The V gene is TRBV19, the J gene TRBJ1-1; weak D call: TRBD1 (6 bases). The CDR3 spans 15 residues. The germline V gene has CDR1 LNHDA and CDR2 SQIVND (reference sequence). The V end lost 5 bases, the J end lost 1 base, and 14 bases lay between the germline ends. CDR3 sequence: CASSVRRGGNTEAFF. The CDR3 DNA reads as TGTGCCAGTAGTGTTCGCAGGGGCGGGAACACTGAAGCTTTCTTT.

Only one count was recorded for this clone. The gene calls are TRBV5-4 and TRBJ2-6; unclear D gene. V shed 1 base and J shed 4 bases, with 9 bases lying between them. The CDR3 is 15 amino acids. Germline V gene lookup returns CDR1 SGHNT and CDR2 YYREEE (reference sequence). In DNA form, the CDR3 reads TGTGCCAGCAGCTTGTTGACTCACGGGGCCAACGTCCTGACTTTC. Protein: CASSLLTHGANVLTF.